This T cell receptor beta chain came from a study of technical replicates of blood from a handful of donors. TCRdb's table, derived via immunoSEQ multiplex PCR, lists solely in-frame clones and lacks some. The sample comprises about 56,000 clones, nearly 95% of which are singletons, and about 3.2% rests with the top ten. Germline V gives CDR1 SNHLY, CDR2 FYNNEI. The germline V and J ends were trimmed by 5 bases and 0 bases, with 10 bases remaining between them. This CDR3 comprises 14 residues. The sequenced sample was PBMCs. The V and J genes are TRBV2 and TRBJ1-2, with TRBD1 as a possible D gene (6 bases). This receptor was obtained from a human donor in good health. Some clones in this sample may be carry-over from other donors' samples. CDR3 nucleotide sequence: TGTGCCAGCAGTATACAGGGAACTAACTATGGCTACACCTTC. Encoded protein: CASSIQGTNYGYTF.